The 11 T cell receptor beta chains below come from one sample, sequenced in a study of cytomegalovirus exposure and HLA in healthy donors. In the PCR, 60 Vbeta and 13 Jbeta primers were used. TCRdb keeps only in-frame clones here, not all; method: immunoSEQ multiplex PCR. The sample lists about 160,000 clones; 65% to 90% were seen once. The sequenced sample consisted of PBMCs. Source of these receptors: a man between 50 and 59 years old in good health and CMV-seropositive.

CDR3 DNA sequence: TGTGCCAGTAACCGGGACAGGGGGGACTACGAGCAGTACTTC. Residues: CASNRDRGDYEQYF. The genes are TRBV18 and TRBJ2-7; 11 positions match TRBD1. This CDR3 has 14 residues. Per germline, CDR1 KGHSH and CDR2 LQKENI. The V segment lost 9 bases and the J segment 3 bases; nucleotides outside the gene matches: 7.

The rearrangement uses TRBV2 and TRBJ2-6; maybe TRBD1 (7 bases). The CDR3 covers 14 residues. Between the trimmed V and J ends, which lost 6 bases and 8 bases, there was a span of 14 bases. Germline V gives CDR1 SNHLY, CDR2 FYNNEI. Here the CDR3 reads CASRPGGNPNVLTF. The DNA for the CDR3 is TGTGCCAGCAGGCCAGGGGGGAATCCCAACGTCCTGACTTTC.

The CDR3 DNA reads TGTGCCAGCAAGGGCAGGGCAACTAATGAAAAACTGTTTTTT. Encoded protein: CASKGRATNEKLFF. The chain has TRBV5-6 and TRBJ1-4; a weak D match, TRBD1 (5 bases). CDR1 and CDR2 from the germline V gene are SGHDT and YYEEEE. V lost 6 bases, J lost 0 bases, and 9 bases lay in between. There are 14 residues in the CDR3.

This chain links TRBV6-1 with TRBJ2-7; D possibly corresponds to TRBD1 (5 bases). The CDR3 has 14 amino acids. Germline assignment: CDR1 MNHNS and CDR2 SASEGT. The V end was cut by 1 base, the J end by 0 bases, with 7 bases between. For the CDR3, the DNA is TGTGCCAGCAGTGAAGGGGGCAGCTCCTACGAGCAGTACTTC. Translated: CASSEGGSSYEQYF.

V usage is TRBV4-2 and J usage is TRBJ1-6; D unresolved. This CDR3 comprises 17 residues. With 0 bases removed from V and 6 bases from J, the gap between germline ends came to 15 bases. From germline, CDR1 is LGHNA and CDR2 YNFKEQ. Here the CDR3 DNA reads TGTGCCAGCAGCCAAGAGGCGGGAGGACTCATTAATTCACCCCTCCACTTT. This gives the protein CASSQEAGGLINSPLHF.

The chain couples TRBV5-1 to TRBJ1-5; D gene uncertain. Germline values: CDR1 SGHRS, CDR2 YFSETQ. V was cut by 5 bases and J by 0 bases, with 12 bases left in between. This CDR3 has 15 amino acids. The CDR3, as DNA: TGCGCCAGCAGGGCCGACTCTTATAGCAATCAGCCCCAGCATTTT. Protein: CASRADSYSNQPQHF.

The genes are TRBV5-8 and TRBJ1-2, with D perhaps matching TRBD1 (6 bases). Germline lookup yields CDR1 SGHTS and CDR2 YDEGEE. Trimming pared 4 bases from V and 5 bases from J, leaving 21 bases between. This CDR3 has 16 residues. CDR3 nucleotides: TGTGCCAGCAGCCGGAGCGCAGGGGTACGTTTATATGGCTACACCTTC. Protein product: CASSRSAGVRLYGYTF.

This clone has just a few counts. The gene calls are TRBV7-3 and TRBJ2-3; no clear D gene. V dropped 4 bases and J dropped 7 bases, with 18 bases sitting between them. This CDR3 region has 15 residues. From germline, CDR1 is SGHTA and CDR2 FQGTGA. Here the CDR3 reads CASSSDPTGVNTQYF. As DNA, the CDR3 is TGTGCCAGCAGCTCCGACCCCACGGGTGTGAATACGCAGTATTTT.

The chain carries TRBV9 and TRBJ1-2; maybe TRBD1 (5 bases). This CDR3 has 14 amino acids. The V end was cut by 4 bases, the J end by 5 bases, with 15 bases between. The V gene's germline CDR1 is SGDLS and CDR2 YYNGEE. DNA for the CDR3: TGTGCCAGCAGCCTTCTCGGGGGAGGGTATGGCTACACCTTC. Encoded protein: CASSLLGGGYGYTF.

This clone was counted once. The CDR3 protein is CASSPAGEGEQFF. In DNA form, the CDR3 reads TGTGCCAGCAGCCCCGCGGGGGAAGGAGAGCAGTTCTTC. This chain uses TRBV27 with TRBJ2-1; the match to TRBD2 covers 7 bases. CDR1 is MNHEY, CDR2 SMNVEV, per germline (reference sequence). CDR3 size: 13 residues. Trimming at V came to 6 bases and at J to 10 bases, leaving 9 bases not matched to a gene.

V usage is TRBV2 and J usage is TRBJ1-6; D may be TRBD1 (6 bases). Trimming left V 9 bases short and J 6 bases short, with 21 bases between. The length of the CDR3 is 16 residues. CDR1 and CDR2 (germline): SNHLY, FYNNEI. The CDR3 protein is CASSTLRGKGNSPLHF. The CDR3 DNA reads TGTGCCAGTTCTACTCTCAGGGGAAAGGGTAATTCACCCCTCCACTTT.